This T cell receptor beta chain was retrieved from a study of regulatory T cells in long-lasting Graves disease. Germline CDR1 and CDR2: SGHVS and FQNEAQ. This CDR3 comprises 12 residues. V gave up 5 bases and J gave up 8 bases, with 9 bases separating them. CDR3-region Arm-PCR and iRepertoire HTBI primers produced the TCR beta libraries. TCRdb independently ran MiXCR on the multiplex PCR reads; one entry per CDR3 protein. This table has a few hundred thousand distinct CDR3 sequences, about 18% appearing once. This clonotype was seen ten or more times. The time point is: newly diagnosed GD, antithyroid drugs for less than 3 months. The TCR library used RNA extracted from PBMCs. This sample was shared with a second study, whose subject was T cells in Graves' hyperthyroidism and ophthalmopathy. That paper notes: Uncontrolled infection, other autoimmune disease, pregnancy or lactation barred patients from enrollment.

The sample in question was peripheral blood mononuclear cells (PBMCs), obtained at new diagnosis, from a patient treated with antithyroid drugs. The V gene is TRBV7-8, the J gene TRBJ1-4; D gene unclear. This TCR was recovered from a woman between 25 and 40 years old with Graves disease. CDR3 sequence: CASSPGREKLFF. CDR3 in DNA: TGTGCCAGCAGCCCCGGCCGGGAAAAACTGTTTTTT.